Listed below are T cell receptor beta chains from one sample, sequenced in a study of cytomegalovirus exposure and HLA in healthy donors. Using immunoSEQ multiplex PCR, the repertoire was profiled, and TCRdb retains in-frame clones only, with some absent. Seen here are about 200,000 clones, around nine tenths observed once, and the top ten hold about 1.7%. Sequenced input: PBMCs. The receptors come from a woman under 30 in good health and CMV-seronegative. Both conserved end residues are part of each CDR3. A D gene is named only where the DNA matches it firmly. Clone size, where shown, is once, few, many, or a class for clones that have expanded.

clone size,V gene,D gene,J gene,CDR3 DNA,CDR3 protein
.,TRBV5-4,.,TRBJ2-5,TGTGCCAGCAGCCGCCTGGGACAAGGGTTCGAGACCCAGTACTTC,CASSRLGQGFETQYF
.,TRBV28,.,TRBJ2-1,TGTGCCAGCAGTACGGGACTCGGGGAGCAGTTCTTC,CASSTGLGEQFF
.,TRBV5-1,TRBD2,TRBJ2-7,TGCGCCAGCAGCAGTCTAGCCAGCGGGAGATCCTACGAGCAGTACTTC,CASSSLASGRSYEQYF
.,TRBV5-1,TRBD2,TRBJ2-1,TGCGCCAGCAGCTTGGCGCCTAGCGGGGGGGCGTACAATGAGCAGTTCTTC,CASSLAPSGGAYNEQFF
.,TRBV19,TRBD2,TRBJ2-1,TGTGCCAGTAATATAGCGGGGGGCTCCTACAATGAGCAGTTCTTC,CASNIAGGSYNEQFF
.,TRBV7-9,TRBD2,TRBJ2-2,TGTGCCAGCAGCTTGCCTCGGGGGGAACCGAACACCGGGGAGCTGTTTTTT,CASSLPRGEPNTGELFF
.,TRBV7-2,TRBD1,TRBJ1-2,TGTGCCAGCAGCTTTGGATTCTTGAGACAGGGCACAGGCTACACCTTC,CASSFGFLRQGTGYTF
.,TRBV5-6,.,TRBJ2-2,TGTGCCAGCAGCTTTAGCGGACGGAACACCGGGGAGCTGTTTTTT,CASSFSGRNTGELFF
.,TRBV13,.,TRBJ2-7,TGTGCCAGCAGCTTAGGCCTCAGGGCCTACGAGCAGTACTTC,CASSLGLRAYEQYF
few,TRBV27,.,TRBJ1-1,TGTGCCAGCAGTCCACGGACAGTTATGAACACTGAAGCTTTCTTT,CASSPRTVMNTEAFF
.,TRBV28,TRBD2,TRBJ2-3,TGTGCCAGCATGGCGGTAGCGGGCCCAGATACGCAGTATTTT,CASMAVAGPDTQYF
.,TRBV6-5,TRBD1,TRBJ2-5,TGTGCCAGCACCCCCGGACAGGCTTCGACCCAGTACTTC,CASTPGQASTQYF
.,TRBV6-4,TRBD1,TRBJ2-1,TGTGCCAGCAGTGTCGGGTGGGGACAGGGGTTCGATGAGCAGTTCTTC,CASSVGWGQGFDEQFF
.,TRBV16,TRBD1,TRBJ1-1,TGTGCCAGCAGCCAATCGACAGGGGGAACTTTCTTT,CASSQSTGGTFF
.,TRBV10-3,.,TRBJ1-6,TGTGCCATCACCCAGGGTTTAGGGGATTCACCCCTCCACTTT,CAITQGLGDSPLHF
.,TRBV9,TRBD2,TRBJ2-2,TGTGCCAGCAGCGTAGAACCGGGGGGTAACACCGGGGAGCTGTTTTTT,CASSVEPGGNTGELFF
.,TRBV5-8,TRBD1,TRBJ1-5,TGTGCCAGCAGCTTGGAGTGGACAGGGGGGCCCTATAGCAATCAGCCCCAGCATTTT,CASSLEWTGGPYSNQPQHF
.,TRBV7-2,TRBD1,TRBJ1-2,TGTGCCAGCAGCACGGACAGGAACTATGGCTACACCTTC,CASSTDRNYGYTF
.,TRBV2,TRBD1,TRBJ1-5,TGTGCCAGCAGTCCGACCGGGACAGGGCGTCAGCCCCAGCATTTT,CASSPTGTGRQPQHF
.,TRBV7-8,TRBD1,TRBJ1-5,TGTGCCAGCAGCAGATACCGGGACAGGGACCAGCCCCAGCATTTT,CASSRYRDRDQPQHF
.,TRBV4-2,.,TRBJ2-3,TGTGCCAGCAGCCAAGACCCTGCCAGGCCCACAGATACGCAGTATTTT,CASSQDPARPTDTQYF
once,TRBV15,.,TRBJ2-3,TGTGCCACCAGCAGAGATCGGGGGGCGCGAACAGATACGCAGTATTTT,CATSRDRGARTDTQYF
.,TRBV27,TRBD1,TRBJ1-1,TGTGCCAGCAGCTTACAGGGGGAGAACACTGAAGCTTTCTTT,CASSLQGENTEAFF
.,TRBV30,.,TRBJ1-4,TGTGCCTGGAGAAGCCCCTCCGCAAGATCAACTAATGAAAAACTGTTTTTT,CAWRSPSARSTNEKLFF
.,TRBV25-1,.,TRBJ2-6,TGTGCCACCAGCAGTGGGCGTTCTGGGGCCAACGTCCTGACTTTC,CATSSGRSGANVLTF
.,TRBV7-3,.,TRBJ2-6,TGTGCCAGCAGCCGCAGGGATGGTGGGGCCAACGTCCTGACTTTC,CASSRRDGGANVLTF
few,TRBV6-6,.,TRBJ2-3,TGTGCCAGCAGTTACTCTCTAGTTCAAACGCAGTATTTT,CASSYSLVQTQYF
.,TRBV6-6,.,TRBJ1-1,TGTGCCAGCAGTTACGGGGACAACTGGAACACTGAAGCTTTCTTT,CASSYGDNWNTEAFF
.,TRBV19,TRBD1,TRBJ1-5,TGTGCCAGTAGTAAAGGACCGGGACAGGTGGGTCGCAATCAGCCCCAGCATTTT,CASSKGPGQVGRNQPQHF
.,TRBV7-2,TRBD1,TRBJ2-7,TGTGCCAGCAGCTTAGACAGGGGTTACTACGAGCAGTACTTC,CASSLDRGYYEQYF
few,TRBV6-1,.,TRBJ2-3,TGTGCCAGCAGTGACTCACAGGGTAGCACAGATACGCAGTATTTT,CASSDSQGSTDTQYF
.,TRBV7-9,.,TRBJ2-1,TGTGCCAGCAGCTTAGCCCAGGGACTCCCAAACAATGAGCAGTTCTTC,CASSLAQGLPNNEQFF
.,TRBV10-2,.,TRBJ2-2,TGCGCCAGCAGCATACTCAGGGCCACCGGGGAGCTGTTTTTT,CASSILRATGELFF
.,TRBV7-2,TRBD2,TRBJ2-3,TGTGCCAGCAGTCTAGCGGGGCTCACAGATACGCAGTATTTT,CASSLAGLTDTQYF
.,TRBV2,.,TRBJ1-1,TGTGCCAGCAGCTTCTCTCCGAACACTGAAGCTTTCTTT,CASSFSPNTEAFF
.,TRBV6-1,.,TRBJ1-4,TGTGCCAGCAGTGAAGCGAGTTTAGGAGCAGCCGGTAAACTGTTTTTT,CASSEASLGAAGKLFF
.,TRBV5-5,.,TRBJ2-7,TGTGCCAGCAGCTGGACTGCGCTGGGCGAGCAGTACTTC,CASSWTALGEQYF
.,TRBV4-1,TRBD2,TRBJ2-7,TGCGCCAGCAGCCACCTCGGGAGCGGGGGTTCCTACGAGCAGTACTTC,CASSHLGSGGSYEQYF
once,TRBV5-1,.,TRBJ2-1,TGCGCCAGCAGCTTGCCGGGAGAATACAATGAGCAGTTCTTC,CASSLPGEYNEQFF
.,TRBV6-1,.,TRBJ1-6,TGTGCCAGCAGTGAAGCTACGGCCCTCCACTTT,CASSEATALHF
.,TRBV9,.,TRBJ1-6,TGTGCCAGCAGCGTAGGTCAAAACAGGGAACGGTCACCCCTCCACTTT,CASSVGQNRERSPLHF
.,TRBV5-5,TRBD2,TRBJ2-7,TGTGCCAGCAGCCCTAGCGGGGGGAGCTCCTACGAGCAGTACTTC,CASSPSGGSSYEQYF
once,TRBV5-1,TRBD1,TRBJ1-1,TGCGCCAGCAGGTCGGGACAGCTGAACACTGAAGCTTTCTTT,CASRSGQLNTEAFF
.,TRBV10-1,.,TRBJ2-3,TGCGCCAGCAGTGAGTCGACTGGGACAGATACGCAGTATTTT,CASSESTGTDTQYF
once,TRBV21-1,.,TRBJ1-2,TGTAGCTACCCGGGACAAAGACCAAGTTATCGCTACACCTTC,CSYPGQRPSYRYTF
.,TRBV7-3,TRBD2,TRBJ2-2,TGTGCCAGCAGCCTGGGATTACTAGCGGGAGGACATAACACCGGGGAGCTGTTTTTT,CASSLGLLAGGHNTGELFF
.,TRBV15,.,TRBJ2-3,TGTGCCACCAGCAGAGATTTAGAAACGCAGTATTTT,CATSRDLETQYF
.,TRBV21-1,.,TRBJ2-7,TGTGCCAGCAGCAAAGCGGTACCGGGAGGGAGCGACGAGCAGTACTTC,CASSKAVPGGSDEQYF
.,TRBV19,.,TRBJ2-1,TGTGCCAGTAGAGCTAGCGACCCAAGAAGCTCCTACAATGAGCAGTTCTTC,CASRASDPRSSYNEQFF
.,TRBV11-2,.,TRBJ1-4,TGTGCCAGCAGTTCACCGGGTTCCGTTAATGAAAAACTGTTTTTT,CASSSPGSVNEKLFF
.,TRBV7-2,TRBD2,TRBJ2-1,TGTGCCAGCAGCGGGACTAGCGGGGGGTACAATGAGCAGTTCTTC,CASSGTSGGYNEQFF
.,TRBV5-4,TRBD2,TRBJ2-6,TGTGCCAGCAGCCCCCTGGGGGGGGGATCCGGGGCCAACGTCCTGACTTTC,CASSPLGGGSGANVLTF
.,TRBV5-4,TRBD1,TRBJ2-1,TGTGCCAGCAGCTCGACAGGGGGGCGGACTGAGCAGTTCTTC,CASSSTGGRTEQFF
once,TRBV7-8,TRBD1,TRBJ1-1,TGTGCCAGCAGCCATAGCTACTGGAGGGGGCGAGTAGGCACTGAAGCTTTCTTT,CASSHSYWRGRVGTEAFF
few,TRBV6-1,.,TRBJ1-1,TGTGCCAGCAGTGAAGTTAGGAGGGTCACTGAAGCTTTCTTT,CASSEVRRVTEAFF